This TCR beta chain appears in the sequencing data of a study of tumor-infiltrating lymphocytes in primary liver carcinoma. Overall study context: Every patient in the cohort had a primary liver carcinoma. That carcinoma was treated by surgical resection.

The germline CDR1 and CDR2 sequences are MNHNS and SASEGT. The CDR3 spans 13 residues. Germline DNA was also extracted, while the blood RNA originated from unsorted whole blood. The patients, who had chronic HBV infection, were treatment-naive (untreated). TCR beta cDNA came from approximately 490 ng total RNA, primed with a constant-region primer. Employing slightly modified ARM-PCR, three nested multiplex PCR rounds were run, and these gave rise to the TCR beta libraries. TRBV1-TRBV30 forward primers paired with a C-beta reverse primer drove the first two PCR rounds, roughly 10 cycles each. TCRdb reprocessed the multiplex PCR reads via MiXCR and lists one record per CDR3 protein. The sample includes 310,000 or so distinct CDR3 sequences, almost 60% seen only once; the top ten take 15% to 20%. In regard to this clonotype: The antigen remains undetermined. A read error may account for a junction end that differs from germline.

Study-level results: Blood fell significantly below tumors in its top-250-clone fraction (p = 0.039).

Sequenced: peripheral blood. The receptor's source is a woman aged 25 to 39 with primary liver carcinoma and hepatitis B virus infection. The chain couples TRBV6-1 to TRBJ2-7, with D perhaps assigned TRBD1 or TRBD2 (5 bases each). This chain's CDR3 is CASSRDGAYGQYF. In DNA, the CDR3 is TGTGCCAGCAGTCGGGACGGAGCCTACGGGCAGTACTTC.